This T cell receptor beta chain was identified during a study of T cell responses to AZD1222 COVID-19 vaccine. Study-level points and caveats: Spike-spanning, vaccine-associated CD4 TCRs were dominant at 160-218 and 743-854. The study reported that nearly half of spike-specific TCRs target unmutated variant regions. Spike-specific TCR depth and breadth grew after two AZD1222 doses. Most donors were white British, females outnumbered males, and clonal diversity was possibly underestimated.

The CDR3 runs to 13 residues. V lost 8 bases and J lost 6; bases outside the gene matches: 13. CDR1 is SQVTM and CDR2 is ANQGSEA in the germline V gene. Repertoires were generated with immunoSEQ multiplex PCR, while TCRdb's copy carries only in-frame clones and drops some. This sample has approximately 140,000 clones, with roughly nine tenths found just once. With respect to this clone: The antigen is unknown.

The sequencing used peripheral blood, collected 28 days after the second AZD1222 dose. The chain has TRBV29-1 and TRBJ2-7; 7 bases are a match to TRBD2. This sequence originates from an adult who received the AZD1222 COVID-19 vaccine. The CDR3 region is CSTGNWEGGEQYF. The CDR3 nucleotides read TGCAGCACGGGGAACTGGGAGGGTGGCGAGCAGTACTTC.